These 8 T cell receptor beta chains originate from one sample sequenced in a study of cytomegalovirus exposure and HLA in healthy donors. In the PCR, 60 Vbeta and 13 Jbeta primers were used. Method: immunoSEQ multiplex PCR; TCRdb's copy keeps in-frame clones and lacks some. This table holds 150,000 to 200,000 clones, 81% found once. Sample: PBMCs. The receptor source for this set is a man aged 40-55 years in good health and CMV-seropositive.

The chain couples TRBV9 to TRBJ2-2; D is unresolved. V lost 4 bases and J 2 bases, leaving 9 bases between the germline ends. The CDR3 has 14 amino acids. Germline CDR1 reads SGDLS; CDR2 reads YYNGEE. The CDR3 here is CASSNYLNTGELFF. The CDR3 DNA reads TGTGCCAGCAGCAATTATCTAAACACCGGGGAGCTGTTTTTT.

The V call is TRBV11-3, the J call TRBJ2-1; 8 bases fit TRBD2. The CDR3 is 15 amino acids. The germline CDR1 and CDR2 sequences are SGHNT and YENEEA. V dropped 5 bases and J dropped 7; count of bases not matched to a gene: 10. This chain's CDR3 is CASSLTSGTGNEQFF. Written as DNA, the CDR3 is TGTGCCAGCAGCCTAACTAGCGGTACTGGGAATGAGCAGTTCTTC.

V and J are TRBV29-1 and TRBJ2-7; 8 bases fit TRBD1. The CDR3 has 12 residues. Trimming cost V 4 bases and J 7 bases; bases outside gene matches: 6. Germline V CDR1 and CDR2: SQVTM, ANQGSEA. The CDR3 coding sequence is TGCAGCGTTGGAGGACAGGGCGGTGAGCAGTACTTC. Amino acids: CSVGGQGGEQYF.

The chain links TRBV7-6 to TRBJ2-2; TRBD2 matches 10 bases. Germline CDR1 and CDR2: SGHVS and FNYEAQ. With V trimmed by 1 base and J by 7 bases, 6 bases remained unmatched. There are 16 residues in the CDR3. The CDR3 is CASSLVSGRASGELFF. The CDR3 DNA follows: TGTGCCAGCAGCTTAGTCAGCGGGAGGGCAAGCGGGGAGCTGTTTTTT. Combining the CDR3 with reference TRBV7-6 and TRBJ2-2 gives the whole variable domain GAGVSQSPRYKVTKRGQDVALRCDPISGHVSLYWYRQALGQGPEFLTYFNYEAQQDKSGLPNDRFSAERPEGSISTLTIQRTEQRDSAMYRCASSLVSGRASGELFFGEGSRLTVL.

The chain carries TRBV27 and TRBJ2-2, with 7 nucleotides matching TRBD2. J was trimmed by 2 bases and V by 3 bases; bases with no gene match: 9. The CDR3 spans 17 residues. Looked up from germline, CDR1 is MNHEY and CDR2 is SMNVEV (reference sequence). CDR3 region: CASSLVGRTRNTGELFF. CDR3 coding DNA: TGTGCCAGCAGTTTGGTGGGGCGGACTAGAAACACCGGGGAGCTGTTTTTT.

The rearrangement joins TRBV6-5 to TRBJ1-2, with 8 bases that match TRBD1. The CDR3 consists of 13 residues. Trimming at V came to 7 bases and at J to 6 bases, leaving 7 bases not matched to a gene. In germline, CDR1 is MNHEY, CDR2 SVGAGI. Here the CDR3 reads CASTTTGVNGYTF. DNA of the CDR3: TGTGCCAGCACCACGACAGGGGTCAATGGCTACACCTTC.

This chain connects TRBV5-5 to TRBJ2-3, with TRBD2 matching over 12 bases. J was trimmed by 5 bases and V by 4 bases; bases with no gene match: 14. In germline, CDR1 is SGHKS, CDR2 YYEKEE (reference sequence). This CDR3 has 18 amino acids. The CDR3 here is CASSPRALAGGFVDTQYF. Written as DNA, the CDR3 is TGTGCCAGCAGCCCACGGGCCCTAGCGGGAGGGTTTGTAGATACGCAGTATTTT.

This sequence joins TRBV7-8 and TRBJ2-7, with D tentatively TRBD2 (6 bases). Trimming shortened V by 1 base and J by 7 bases, and 11 bases separated the two germline ends. CDR1 is SGHVS and CDR2 is FQNEAQ in the germline V gene. This CDR3 has 13 residues. CDR3 sequence reads: CASSLGGAGEQYF. As DNA, the CDR3 is TGTGCCAGCAGCTTAGGGGGTGCGGGGGAGCAGTACTTC.